This T cell receptor (beta chain) originates from a study of blood T cell repertoires in COVID-19. Turning to the study itself: Some COVID-19 samples were acute and others convalescent; all came from the United States, Italy and Spain. From T cells, B-cell-depleted T cells, or PBMCs came the material, which was cDNA or gDNA.

The CDR3 runs 17 residues. V was cut by 4 bases and J by 9 bases, with 24 bases left in between. Germline V gene sequence: CDR1 KGHDR, CDR2 SFDVKD. Profiled with immunoSEQ multiplex PCR; TCRdb holds only in-frame clones, not every one. The sample consists of fewer than 500,000 clones, roughly 90% of them appearing once. Sequenced material: peripheral blood. This clonotype was sampled from a man younger than 35 with COVID-19, enrolled during active disease. V gene TRBV24-1 combines with J gene TRBJ2-1; D may be TRBD2 (5 bases). The CDR3 sequence is CATSDPTTSGSPSEQFF. Here the CDR3 DNA reads TGTGCCACCAGTGACCCAACGACTTCGGGGTCCCCTTCTGAGCAGTTCTTC.